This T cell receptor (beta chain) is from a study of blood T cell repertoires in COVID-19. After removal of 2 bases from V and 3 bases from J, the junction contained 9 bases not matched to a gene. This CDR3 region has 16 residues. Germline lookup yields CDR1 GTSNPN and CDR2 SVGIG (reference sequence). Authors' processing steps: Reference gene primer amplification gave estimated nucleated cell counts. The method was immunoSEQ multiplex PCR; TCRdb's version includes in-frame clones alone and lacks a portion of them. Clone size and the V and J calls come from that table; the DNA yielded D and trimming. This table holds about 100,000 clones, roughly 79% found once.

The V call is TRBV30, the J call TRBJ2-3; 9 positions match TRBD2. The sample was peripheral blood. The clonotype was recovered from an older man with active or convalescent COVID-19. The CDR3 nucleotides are TGTGCCTGGAGTACAATCAGCGGGGGGCAAACAGATACGCAGTATTTT. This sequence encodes CAWSTISGGQTDTQYF.